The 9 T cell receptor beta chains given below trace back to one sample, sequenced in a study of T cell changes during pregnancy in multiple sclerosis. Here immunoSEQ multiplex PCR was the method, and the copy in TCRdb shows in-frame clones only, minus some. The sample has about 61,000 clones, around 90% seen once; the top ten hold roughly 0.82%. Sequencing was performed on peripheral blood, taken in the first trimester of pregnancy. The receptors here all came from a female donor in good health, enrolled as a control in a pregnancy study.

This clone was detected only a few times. CDR3 residues: CASNAGTEAFF. The CDR3 DNA is TGTGCCAGCAACGCCGGGACTGAAGCTTTCTTT. The chain is built from TRBV2 and TRBJ1-1; D ambiguous. The CDR3 covers 11 residues. V lost 7 bases, J lost 5 bases, and 8 bases lay in between. Germline values: CDR1 SNHLY, CDR2 FYNNEI.

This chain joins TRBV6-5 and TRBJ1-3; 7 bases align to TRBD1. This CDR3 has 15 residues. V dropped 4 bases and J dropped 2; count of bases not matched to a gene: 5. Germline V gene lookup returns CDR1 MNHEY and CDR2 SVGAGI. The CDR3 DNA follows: TGTGCCAGCAGTTCTCAGGGGGGAACTGGAAACACCATATATTTT. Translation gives CASSSQGGTGNTIYF.

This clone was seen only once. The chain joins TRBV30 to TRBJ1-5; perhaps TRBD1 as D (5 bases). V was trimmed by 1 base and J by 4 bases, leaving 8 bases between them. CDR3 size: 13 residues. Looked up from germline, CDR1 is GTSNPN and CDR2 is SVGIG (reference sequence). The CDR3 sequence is CAWSGDSNQPQHF. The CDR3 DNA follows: TGTGCCTGGAGTGGTGACAGTAATCAGCCCCAGCATTTT.

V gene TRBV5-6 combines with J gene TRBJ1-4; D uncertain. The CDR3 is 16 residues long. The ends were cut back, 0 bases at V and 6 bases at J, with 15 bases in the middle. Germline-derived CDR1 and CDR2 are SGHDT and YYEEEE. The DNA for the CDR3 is TGTGCCAGCAGCTTGGGTCGTTCTAACACAGATGAAAAACTGTTTTTT. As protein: CASSLGRSNTDEKLFF.

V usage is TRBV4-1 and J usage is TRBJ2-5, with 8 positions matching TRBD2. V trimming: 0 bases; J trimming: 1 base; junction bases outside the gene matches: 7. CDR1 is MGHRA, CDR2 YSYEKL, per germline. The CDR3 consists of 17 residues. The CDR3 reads CASSQDSVAGSQETQYF. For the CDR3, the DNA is TGCGCCAGCAGCCAAGATTCGGTAGCGGGGAGCCAAGAGACCCAGTACTTC.

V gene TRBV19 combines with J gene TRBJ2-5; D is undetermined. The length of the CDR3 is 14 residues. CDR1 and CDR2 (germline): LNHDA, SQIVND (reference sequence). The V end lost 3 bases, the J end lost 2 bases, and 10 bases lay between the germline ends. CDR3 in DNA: TGTGCCAGTAGTATTGACGCGGATCAAGAGACCCAGTACTTC. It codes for CASSIDADQETQYF.

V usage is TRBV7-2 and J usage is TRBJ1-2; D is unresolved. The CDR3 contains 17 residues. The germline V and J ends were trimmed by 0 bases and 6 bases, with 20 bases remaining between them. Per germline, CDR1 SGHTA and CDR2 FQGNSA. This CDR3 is CASSLARSSPGLHGYTF. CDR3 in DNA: TGTGCCAGCAGCTTAGCGCGGTCGAGCCCCGGATTGCATGGCTACACCTTC.

CDR3 nucleotides: TGTGCCAGCAGCAACCGAGCTACAGGGGGCGGCTACAATGAGCAGTTCTTC. Its protein is CASSNRATGGGYNEQFF. The V call is TRBV5-6, the J call TRBJ2-1; 9 bases line up with TRBD1. From germline, CDR1 is SGHDT and CDR2 YYEEEE. The CDR3 runs 17 residues. V trimming: 4 bases; J trimming: 3 bases; junction bases outside the gene matches: 11.

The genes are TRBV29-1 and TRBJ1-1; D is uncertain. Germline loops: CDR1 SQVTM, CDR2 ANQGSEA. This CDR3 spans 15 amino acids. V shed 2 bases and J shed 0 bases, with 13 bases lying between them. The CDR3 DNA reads TGCAGCGTTGAATTGTCGCGGAAGATGAACACTGAAGCTTTCTTT. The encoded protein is CSVELSRKMNTEAFF.